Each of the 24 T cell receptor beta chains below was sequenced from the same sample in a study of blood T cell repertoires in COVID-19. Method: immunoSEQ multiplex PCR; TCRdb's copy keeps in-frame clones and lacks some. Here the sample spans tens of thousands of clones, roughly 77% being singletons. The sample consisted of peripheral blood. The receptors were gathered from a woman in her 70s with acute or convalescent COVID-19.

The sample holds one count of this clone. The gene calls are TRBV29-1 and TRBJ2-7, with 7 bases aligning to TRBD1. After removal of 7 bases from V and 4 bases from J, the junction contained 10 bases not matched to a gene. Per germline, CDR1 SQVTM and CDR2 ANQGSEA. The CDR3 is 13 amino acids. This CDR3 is CSAETSGGYEQYF. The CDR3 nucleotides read TGCAGCGCGGAAACCTCAGGGGGTTACGAGCAGTACTTC.

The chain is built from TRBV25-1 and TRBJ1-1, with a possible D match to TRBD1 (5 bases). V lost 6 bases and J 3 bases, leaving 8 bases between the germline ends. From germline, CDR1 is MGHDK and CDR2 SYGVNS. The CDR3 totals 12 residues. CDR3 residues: CASRQAHTEAFF. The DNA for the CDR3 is TGTGCCAGCAGACAGGCCCACACTGAAGCTTTCTTT. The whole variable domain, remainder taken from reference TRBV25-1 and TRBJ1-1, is EADIYQTPRYLVIGTGKKITLECSQTMGHDKMYWYQQDPGMELHLIHYSYGVNSTEKGDLSSESTVSRIRTEHFPLTLESARPSHTSQYLCASRQAHTEAFFGQGTRLTVV.

The chain's CDR3 is CASSLVARAGSEQFF. Here the CDR3 DNA reads TGTGCCAGCAGCTTAGTGGCGAGAGCCGGGAGTGAGCAGTTCTTC. The rearrangement uses TRBV7-9 and TRBJ2-1; the D gene is possibly TRBD2 (6 bases). CDR3 size: 15 residues. Trimming pared 1 base from V and 9 bases from J, leaving 16 bases between. Germline values: CDR1 SEHNR, CDR2 FQNEAQ (reference sequence).

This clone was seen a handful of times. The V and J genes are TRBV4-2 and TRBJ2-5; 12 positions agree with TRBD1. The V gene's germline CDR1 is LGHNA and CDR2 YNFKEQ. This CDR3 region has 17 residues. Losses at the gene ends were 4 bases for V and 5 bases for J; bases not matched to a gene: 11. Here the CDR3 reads CASSPYKGQGAEETQYF. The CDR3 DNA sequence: TGTGCCAGCAGCCCCTATAAGGGACAGGGGGCCGAGGAGACCCAGTACTTC.

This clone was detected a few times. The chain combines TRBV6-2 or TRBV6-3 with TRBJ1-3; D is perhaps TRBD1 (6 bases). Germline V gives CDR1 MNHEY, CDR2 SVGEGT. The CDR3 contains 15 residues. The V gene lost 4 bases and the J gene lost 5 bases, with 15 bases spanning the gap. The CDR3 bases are TGTGCCAGCAGTTCCGCGTCCCGGGACAGAAACACCATATATTTT. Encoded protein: CASSSASRDRNTIYF.

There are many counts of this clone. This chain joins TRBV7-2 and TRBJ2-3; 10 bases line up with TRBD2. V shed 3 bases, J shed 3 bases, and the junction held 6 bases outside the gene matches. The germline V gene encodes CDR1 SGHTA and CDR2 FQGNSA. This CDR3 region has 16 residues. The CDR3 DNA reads TGTGCCAGCAGCTTCCTAGCGGGAGAGGTGACAGATACGCAGTATTTT. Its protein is CASSFLAGEVTDTQYF.

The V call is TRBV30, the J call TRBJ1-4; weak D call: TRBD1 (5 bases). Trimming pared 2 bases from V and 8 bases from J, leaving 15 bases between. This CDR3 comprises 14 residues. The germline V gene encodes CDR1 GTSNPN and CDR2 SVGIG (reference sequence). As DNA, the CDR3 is TGTGCCTGGAGTAAGGATAGGGGTAGAGAAAAACTGTTTTTT. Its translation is CAWSKDRGREKLFF. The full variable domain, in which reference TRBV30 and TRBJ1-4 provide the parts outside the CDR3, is SQTIHQWPATLVQPVGSPLSLECTVEGTSNPNLYWYRQAAGRGLQLLFYSVGIGQISSEVPQNLSASRPQDRQFILSSKKLLLSDSGFYLCAWSKDRGREKLFFGSGTQLSVL.

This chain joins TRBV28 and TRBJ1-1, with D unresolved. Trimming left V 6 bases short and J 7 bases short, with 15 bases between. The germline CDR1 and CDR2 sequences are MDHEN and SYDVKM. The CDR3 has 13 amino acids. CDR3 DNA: TGTGCCAGCAGCCCCGTTCGAACAAGTGAAGCTTTCTTT. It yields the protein CASSPVRTSEAFF.

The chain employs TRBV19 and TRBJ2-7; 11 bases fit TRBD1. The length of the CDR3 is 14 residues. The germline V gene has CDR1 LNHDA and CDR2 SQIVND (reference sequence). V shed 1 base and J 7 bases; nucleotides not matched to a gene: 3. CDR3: CASSIAGQGGEQYF. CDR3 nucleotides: TGTGCCAGTAGTATAGCGGGACAGGGGGGTGAGCAGTACTTC.

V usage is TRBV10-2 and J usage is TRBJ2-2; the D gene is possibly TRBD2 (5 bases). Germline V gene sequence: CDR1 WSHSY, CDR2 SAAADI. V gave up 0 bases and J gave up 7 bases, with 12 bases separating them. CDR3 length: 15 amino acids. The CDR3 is CASSESGAGGGELFF. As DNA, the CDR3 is TGCGCCAGCAGTGAGTCTGGCGCCGGAGGCGGGGAGCTGTTTTTT.

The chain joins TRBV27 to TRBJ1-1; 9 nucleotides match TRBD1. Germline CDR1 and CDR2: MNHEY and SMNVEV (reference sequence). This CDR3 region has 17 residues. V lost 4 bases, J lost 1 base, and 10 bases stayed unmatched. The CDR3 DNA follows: TGTGCCAGCAGTTCAAACGCCGGGACAGGGCGGAACACTGAAGCTTTCTTT. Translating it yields CASSSNAGTGRNTEAFF.

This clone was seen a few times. The CDR3 region is CASSSGLYNEQFF. The DNA for the CDR3 is TGTGCCAGCAGCTCGGGACTTTACAATGAGCAGTTCTTC. This sequence joins TRBV7-9 and TRBJ2-1, with a possible D match to TRBD2 (6 bases). V lost 4 bases and J 4 bases, leaving 8 bases between the germline ends. The CDR3 contains 13 residues. Germline CDR1 is SEHNR and CDR2 is FQNEAQ (reference sequence).

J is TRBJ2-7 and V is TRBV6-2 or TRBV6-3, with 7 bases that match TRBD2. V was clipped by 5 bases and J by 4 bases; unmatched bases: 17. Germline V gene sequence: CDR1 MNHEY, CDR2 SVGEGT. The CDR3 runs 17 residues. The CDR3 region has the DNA TGTGCCAGCAGTGGAATCCACCGGACTAGTAAATCGTACGAGCAGTACTTC. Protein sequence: CASSGIHRTSKSYEQYF.

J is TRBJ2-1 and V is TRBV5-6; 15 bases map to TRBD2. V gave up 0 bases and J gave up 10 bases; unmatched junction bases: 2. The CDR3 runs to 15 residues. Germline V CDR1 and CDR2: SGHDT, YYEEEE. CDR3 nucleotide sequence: TGTGCCAGCAGCTTGGCCGGGACTAGCGGGGGGGAGCAGTTCTTC. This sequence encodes CASSLAGTSGGEQFF.

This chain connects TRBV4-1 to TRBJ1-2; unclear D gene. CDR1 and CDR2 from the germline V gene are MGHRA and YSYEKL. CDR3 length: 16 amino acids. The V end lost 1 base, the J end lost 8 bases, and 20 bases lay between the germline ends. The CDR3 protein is CASSQGPGNLKQGYTF. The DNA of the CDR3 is TGCGCCAGCAGCCAAGGTCCGGGAAACCTCAAGCAGGGCTACACCTTC.

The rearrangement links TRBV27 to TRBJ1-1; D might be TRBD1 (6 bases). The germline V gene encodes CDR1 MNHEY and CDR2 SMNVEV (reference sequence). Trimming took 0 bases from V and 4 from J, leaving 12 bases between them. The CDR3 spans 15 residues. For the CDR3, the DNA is TGTGCCAGCAGTTTATCGGTCAGGGGCGGCACTGAAGCTTTCTTT. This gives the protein CASSLSVRGGTEAFF.

Here the CDR3 reads CASSVLGQGNPNYGYTF. For the CDR3, the DNA is TGTGCCAGCAGCGTCCTGGGACAGGGGAATCCTAACTATGGCTACACCTTC. The V gene is TRBV5-4, the J gene TRBJ1-2, with 10 bases fitting TRBD1. The CDR3 extends over 17 amino acids. Unmatched junction bases numbered 9, after V lost 4 bases and J lost 0 bases. Looked up from germline, CDR1 is SGHNT and CDR2 is YYREEE (reference sequence).

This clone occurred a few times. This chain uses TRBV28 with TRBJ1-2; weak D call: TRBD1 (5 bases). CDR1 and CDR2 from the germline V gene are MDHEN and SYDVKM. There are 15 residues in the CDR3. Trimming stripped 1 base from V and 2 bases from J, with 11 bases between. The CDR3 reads CASSLSRQINYGYTF. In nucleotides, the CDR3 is TGTGCCAGCAGTTTATCCAGACAGATCAACTATGGCTACACCTTC.

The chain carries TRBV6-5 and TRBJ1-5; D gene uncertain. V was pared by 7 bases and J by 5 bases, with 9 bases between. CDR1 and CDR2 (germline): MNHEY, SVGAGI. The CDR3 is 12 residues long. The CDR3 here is CASTKYDQPQHF. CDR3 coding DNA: TGTGCCAGCACTAAATATGATCAGCCCCAGCATTTT.

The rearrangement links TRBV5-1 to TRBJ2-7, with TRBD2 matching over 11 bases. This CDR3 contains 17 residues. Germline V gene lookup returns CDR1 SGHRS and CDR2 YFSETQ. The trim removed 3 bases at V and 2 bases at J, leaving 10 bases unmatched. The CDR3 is CASSYPPGTSGTYEQYF. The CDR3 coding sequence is TGCGCCAGCAGCTACCCGCCAGGGACTAGCGGAACCTACGAGCAGTACTTC.

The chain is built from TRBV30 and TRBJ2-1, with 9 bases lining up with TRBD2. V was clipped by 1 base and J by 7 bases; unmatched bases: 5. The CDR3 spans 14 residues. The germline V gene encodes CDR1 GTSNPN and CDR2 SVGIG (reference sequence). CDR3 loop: CAWSGVAGVNEQFF. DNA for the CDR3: TGTGCCTGGAGTGGGGTAGCGGGGGTTAATGAGCAGTTCTTC.

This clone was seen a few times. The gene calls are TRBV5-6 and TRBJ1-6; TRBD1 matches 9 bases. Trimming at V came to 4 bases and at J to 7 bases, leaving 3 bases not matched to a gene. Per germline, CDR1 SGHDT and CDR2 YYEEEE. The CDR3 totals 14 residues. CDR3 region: CASSRDRANSPLHF. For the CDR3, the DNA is TGTGCCAGCAGCCGGGACAGGGCAAATTCACCCCTCCACTTT.

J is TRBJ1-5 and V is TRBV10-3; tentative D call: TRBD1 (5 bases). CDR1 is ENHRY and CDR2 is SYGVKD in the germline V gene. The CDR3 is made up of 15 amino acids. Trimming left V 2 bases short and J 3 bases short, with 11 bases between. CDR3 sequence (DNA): TGTGCCATCAGTGAGAGTTCCAGGGTCAATCAGCCCCAGCATTTT. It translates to CAISESSRVNQPQHF.

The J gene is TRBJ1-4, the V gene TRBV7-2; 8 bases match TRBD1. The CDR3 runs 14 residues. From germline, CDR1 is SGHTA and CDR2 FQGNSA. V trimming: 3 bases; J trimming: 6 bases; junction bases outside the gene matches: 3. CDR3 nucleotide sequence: TGTGCCAGCAGCTTGACAGGGGAAGATGAAAAACTGTTTTTT. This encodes CASSLTGEDEKLFF. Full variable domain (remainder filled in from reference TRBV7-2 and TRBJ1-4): GAGVSQSPSNKVTEKGKDVELRCDPISGHTALYWYRQSLGQGLEFLIYFQGNSAPDKSGLPSDRFSAERTGGSVSTLTIQRTQQEDSAVYLCASSLTGEDEKLFFGSGTQLSVL.